This TCR beta chain emerged from a study of blood T cell repertoires in COVID-19. Study-wide context: Sites across the United States, Italy and Spain contributed samples from acute and convalescent COVID-19.

Trimming cost V 1 base and J 4 bases; bases outside gene matches: 11. This CDR3 comprises 19 residues. From germline, CDR1 is SGHAT and CDR2 FQNNGV. Per the original methods: Estimated nucleated cell counts came from reference gene primer amplification. Generated by immunoSEQ multiplex PCR, the TCRdb table keeps only in-frame clones and is missing some. The DNA gave D and trimming, while V, J and clone size come from that table. The profile covers about 120,000 clones, with approximately 87% appearing a single time and approximately 2% taken by the ten largest. The sequence derives from a woman aged 50 to 60 with acute or convalescent COVID-19. The material sequenced was peripheral blood. V is TRBV11-2 and J is TRBJ2-1, with 12 bases identical to TRBD2. This chain's CDR3 is CASSLVKATSGGRYNEQFF. The CDR3, as DNA: TGTGCCAGCAGCTTAGTGAAGGCGACTAGCGGGGGAAGGTACAATGAGCAGTTCTTC.